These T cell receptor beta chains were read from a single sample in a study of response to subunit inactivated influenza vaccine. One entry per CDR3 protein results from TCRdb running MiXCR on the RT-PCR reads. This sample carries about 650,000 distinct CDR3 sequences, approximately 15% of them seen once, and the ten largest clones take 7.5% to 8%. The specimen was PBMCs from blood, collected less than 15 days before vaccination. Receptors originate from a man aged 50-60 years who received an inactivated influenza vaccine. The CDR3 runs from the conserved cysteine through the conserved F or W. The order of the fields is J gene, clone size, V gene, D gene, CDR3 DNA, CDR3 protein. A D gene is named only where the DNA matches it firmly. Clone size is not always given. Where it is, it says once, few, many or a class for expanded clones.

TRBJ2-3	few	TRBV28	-	TGTGCCAGCAGTGCCCAGTTAGATACGCAGTATTTT	CASSAQLDTQYF
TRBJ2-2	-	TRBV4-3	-	TGCGCCAGCTCAATACGGGGGACCTACACCGGGGAGCTGTTTTTT	CASSIRGTYTGELFF
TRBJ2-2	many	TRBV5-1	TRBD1	TGTGCCAGCTCACTTCGGACAGGGGACACCGGGGAGCTGTTTTTT	CASSLRTGDTGELFF
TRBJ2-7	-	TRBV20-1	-	TGCAGTGCTAGAGACCTTGCGGGGAGCGGGTGGTCCTACGAGCAGTACTTC	CSARDLAGSGWSYEQYF
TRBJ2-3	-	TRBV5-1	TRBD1	TGCGCCAGCAGCTTCATGGCGACAGGGGGCAGAACAGATACGCAGTATTTT	CASSFMATGGRTDTQYF
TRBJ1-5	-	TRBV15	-	TGTGCCACCAGCAGAGAGGGGGTTAAGGGGCGTTTTAATCAGCCCCAGCATTTT	CATSREGVKGRFNQPQHF
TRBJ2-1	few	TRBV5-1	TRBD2	TGCGCCAGCAGCTTGGAAGGTAGCGGGAGTGCCTCCTACAATGAGCAGTTCTTC	CASSLEGSGSASYNEQFF
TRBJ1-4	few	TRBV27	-	TGTGCCAGCAGTTTCAGGGGCGCGACCGAAAAACTGTTTTTT	CASSFRGATEKLFF
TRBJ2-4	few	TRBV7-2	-	TGTGCCAGCAGCTTAGCGGGGCCAAACATTCAGTACTTC	CASSLAGPNIQYF
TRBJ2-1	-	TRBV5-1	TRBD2	TGCGCCAGCAGCGGTGGGACTAGCGGGAGGAATGAGCAGTTCTTC	CASSGGTSGRNEQFF
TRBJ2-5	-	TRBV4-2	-	TGTGCCAGCAGCCAAGATGGAACTACCCAAGAGACCCAGTACTTC	CASSQDGTTQETQYF
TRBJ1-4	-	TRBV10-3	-	TGTGCCATCAGGGATGAAACTATACCTAATGAAAAACTGTTTTTT	CAIRDETIPNEKLFF
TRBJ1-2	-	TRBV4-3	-	TGCGCCAGCAGCCAAGATCCCTTCAACTATGGCTACACCTTC	CASSQDPFNYGYTF
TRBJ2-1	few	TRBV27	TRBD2	TGTGCCAGCAGTCCATGGACTAGCGGGAGAAGTAATGAGCAGTTCTTC	CASSPWTSGRSNEQFF
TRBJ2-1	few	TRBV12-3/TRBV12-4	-	TGTGCCAGCAGTTCCCGGGACTCACCGCTTTTCAATGAGCAGTTCTTC	CASSSRDSPLFNEQFF
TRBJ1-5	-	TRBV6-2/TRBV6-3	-	TGTGCCAGCAGTTACTCACGGGGGTACACTAGCAATCAGCCCCAGCATTTT	CASSYSRGYTSNQPQHF
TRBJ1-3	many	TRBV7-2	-	TGTGCCAGCAGCTTAATGGGAGCTGGAAACACCATATATTTT	CASSLMGAGNTIYF
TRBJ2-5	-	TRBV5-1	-	TGCGCCAGCAGCGCACAGGGACTCCAAGAGACCCAGTACTTC	CASSAQGLQETQYF
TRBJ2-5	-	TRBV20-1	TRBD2	TGCAGTGCTAGAGATGGAGCGGGACGTCAAGAGACCCAGTACTTC	CSARDGAGRQETQYF
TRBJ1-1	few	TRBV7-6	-	TGTGCCAGCAGCTTAGAGGACCATACGAACACTGAAGCTTTCTTT	CASSLEDHTNTEAFF
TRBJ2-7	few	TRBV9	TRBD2	TGTGCCAGCAGCGTGACCGGGACTACGACCTACGAGCAGTACTTC	CASSVTGTTTYEQYF
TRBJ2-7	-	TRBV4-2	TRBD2	TGTGCCAGCATCGGGCCGGGACTAGCGAAGAAAGCTCGAATGTGGGAGCAGTACTTC	CASIGPGLAKKARMWEQYF
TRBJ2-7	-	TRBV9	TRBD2	TGTGCCAGCAGCACCTCCCCGGGACTAGTGTACGAGCAGTACTTC	CASSTSPGLVYEQYF
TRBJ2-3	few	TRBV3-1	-	TGTGCCAGCAGCCTCTCACTTCGGGGAGTCGGAGCAGATACGCAGTATTTT	CASSLSLRGVGADTQYF
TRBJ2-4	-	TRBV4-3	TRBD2	TGCGCCAGCAGCCAAGAAGGGACTAGCGGGGGGGCCGGGTCACAAAACAGTCAGTACTTC	CASSQEGTSGGAGSQNSQYF
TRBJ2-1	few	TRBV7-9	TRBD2	TGTGCCAGCAGCTTCGTACGGGCGGGGGAAACGAATGAGCAGTTCTTC	CASSFVRAGETNEQFF
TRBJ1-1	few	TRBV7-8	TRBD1	TGTGCCAGCAGCTTAACCACAGGGGTGGGGAACACTGAAGCTTTCTTT	CASSLTTGVGNTEAFF
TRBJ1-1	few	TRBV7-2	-	TGTGCCAGCAGCTCGAGAGGGACGGCCATGAACACTGAAGCTTTCTTT	CASSSRGTAMNTEAFF
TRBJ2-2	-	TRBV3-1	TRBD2	TGTGCCAGCAGCCAAGAAAGTGGGGGACTAGTTTGGGAGCTGTTTTTT	CASSQESGGLVWELFF
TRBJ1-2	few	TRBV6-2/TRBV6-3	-	TGTGCCAGCAGTTACTTCCAGGGATCCGGCTACACCTTC	CASSYFQGSGYTF
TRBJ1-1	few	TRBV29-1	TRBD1	TGCAGCGTCGACCCCCGGGACAGGGGTGGCACTGAAGCTTTCTTT	CSVDPRDRGGTEAFF
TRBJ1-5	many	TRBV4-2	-	TGTGCCAGCAGCCAAGAACGAAATCAGCCCCAGCATTTT	CASSQERNQPQHF
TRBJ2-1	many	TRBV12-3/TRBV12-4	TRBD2	TGTGCCAGCAGTTTCGGACTAGTAGGCGAGCAGTTCTTC	CASSFGLVGEQFF
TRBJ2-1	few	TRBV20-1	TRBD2	TGCAGTGCTCCTTTAGCGGGGGGGATCCACAATGAGCAGTTCTTC	CSAPLAGGIHNEQFF
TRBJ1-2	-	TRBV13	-	TGTGCCAGCAGCATAACAGGGAACTATGGCTACACCTTC	CASSITGNYGYTF
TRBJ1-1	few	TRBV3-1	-	TGTGCCAGCAGCCAAACAACGATCCTGAGCACTGAAGCTTTCTTT	CASSQTTILSTEAFF
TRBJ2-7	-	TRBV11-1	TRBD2	TGTGCCAGCAGCTTAATAGGCTCCGGGGGACTACGCGAGCAGTACTTC	CASSLIGSGGLREQYF
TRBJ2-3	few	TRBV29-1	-	TGCAGCGTTTTTCCCCAGGGGGGGCTCGCAGATACGCAGTATTTT	CSVFPQGGLADTQYF
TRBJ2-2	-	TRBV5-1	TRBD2	TGCGCCAGCCGGGGGGTAAACACCGGGGAGCTGTTTTTT	CASRGVNTGELFF
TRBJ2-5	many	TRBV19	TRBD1	TGTGCCAGTAGTTTCGGACAGGGAACTAAGACCCAGTACTTC	CASSFGQGTKTQYF
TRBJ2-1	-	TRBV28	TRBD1	TGTGCCAGCACGGGACAGGGGGCAATGGAGCAGTTCTTC	CASTGQGAMEQFF
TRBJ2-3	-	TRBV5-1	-	TGCGCCAGCAGCTTGGCCCTAGTTGCAGATACGCAGTATTTT	CASSLALVADTQYF